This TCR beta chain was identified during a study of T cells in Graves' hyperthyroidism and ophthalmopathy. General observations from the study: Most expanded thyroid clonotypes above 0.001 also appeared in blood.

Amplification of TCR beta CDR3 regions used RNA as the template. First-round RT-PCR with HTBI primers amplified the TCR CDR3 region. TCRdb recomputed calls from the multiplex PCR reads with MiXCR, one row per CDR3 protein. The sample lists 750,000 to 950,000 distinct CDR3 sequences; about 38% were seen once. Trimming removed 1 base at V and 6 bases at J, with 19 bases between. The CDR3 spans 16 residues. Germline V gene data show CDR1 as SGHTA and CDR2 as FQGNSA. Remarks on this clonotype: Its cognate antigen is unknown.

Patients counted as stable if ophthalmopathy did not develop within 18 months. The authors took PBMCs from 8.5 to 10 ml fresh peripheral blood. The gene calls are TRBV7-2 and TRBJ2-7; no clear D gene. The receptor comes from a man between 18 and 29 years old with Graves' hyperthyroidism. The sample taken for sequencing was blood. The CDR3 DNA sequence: TGTGCCAGCAGCTTAGTTCCCGCCCCAAGCCTGTCCGAGCAGTACTTC. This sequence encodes CASSLVPAPSLSEQYF.